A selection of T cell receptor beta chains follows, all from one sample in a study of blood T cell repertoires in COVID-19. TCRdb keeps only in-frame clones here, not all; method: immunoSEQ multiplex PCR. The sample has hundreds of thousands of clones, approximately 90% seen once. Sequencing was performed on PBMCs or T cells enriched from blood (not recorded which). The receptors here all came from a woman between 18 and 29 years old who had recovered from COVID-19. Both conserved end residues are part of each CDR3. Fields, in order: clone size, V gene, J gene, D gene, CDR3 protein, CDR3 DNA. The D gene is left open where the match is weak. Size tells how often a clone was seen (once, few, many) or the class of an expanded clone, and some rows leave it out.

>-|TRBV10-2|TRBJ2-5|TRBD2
CASSAGTSGSAETQYF
TGCGCCAGCAGTGCCGGGACTAGCGGGAGTGCGGAGACCCAGTACTTC
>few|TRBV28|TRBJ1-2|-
CASIQGVSGYTF
TGTGCCAGCATCCAAGGGGTCTCCGGCTACACCTTC
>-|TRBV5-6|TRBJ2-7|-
CASSRRGWTAAYEQYF
TGTGCCAGCAGCCGACGTGGTTGGACAGCGGCCTACGAGCAGTACTTC
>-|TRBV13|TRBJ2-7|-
CASSPSGGSISYEQYF
TGTGCCAGCAGCCCATCAGGAGGGTCGATCTCCTACGAGCAGTACTTC
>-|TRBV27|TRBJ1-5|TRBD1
CASSLRGQYNQPQHF
TGTGCCAGCAGTTTAAGGGGACAGTACAATCAGCCCCAGCATTTT
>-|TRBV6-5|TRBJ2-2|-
CASSGPTGELFF
TGTGCCAGCTCAGGGCCGACCGGGGAGCTGTTTTTT
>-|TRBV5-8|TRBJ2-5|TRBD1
CASSSVWDRDQETQYF
TGTGCCAGCAGCTCCGTCTGGGACAGGGACCAAGAGACCCAGTACTTC
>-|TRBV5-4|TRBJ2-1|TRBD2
CASSSRLAGDYEQFF
TGTGCCAGCAGCTCAAGACTAGCGGGAGACTATGAGCAGTTCTTC
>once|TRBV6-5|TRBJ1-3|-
CASYRDSYSGNTIYF
TGTGCCAGTTACCGGGATTCCTACTCTGGAAACACCATATATTTT
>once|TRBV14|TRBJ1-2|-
CASSPTGSYGYTF
TGTGCCAGCAGCCCGACGGGGAGCTATGGCTACACCTTC
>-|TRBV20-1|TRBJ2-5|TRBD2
CSASLRGGPETQYF
TGCAGTGCTAGTCTTCGGGGGGGGCCGGAGACCCAGTACTTC
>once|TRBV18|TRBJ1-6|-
CASSPPGGISPLHF
TGTGCCAGCTCACCACCGGGGGGTATTTCACCCCTCCACTTT
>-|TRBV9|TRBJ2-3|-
CASSVSGTSTDTQYF
TGTGCCAGCAGCGTGTCAGGGACTAGCACAGATACGCAGTATTTT
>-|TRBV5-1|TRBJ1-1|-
CASSLEEGWGNTEAFF
TGCGCCAGCAGCTTGGAAGAGGGTTGGGGAAACACTGAAGCTTTCTTT
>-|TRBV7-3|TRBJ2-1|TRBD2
CASSWGLAGGLYNEQFF
TGTGCCAGCAGCTGGGGACTAGCGGGGGGCCTCTACAATGAGCAGTTCTTC
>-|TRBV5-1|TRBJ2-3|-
CASSLADMGGSDTQYF
TGCGCCAGCAGCTTGGCCGATATGGGAGGTTCAGATACGCAGTATTTT
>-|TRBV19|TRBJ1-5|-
CASSPLQGYSNQPQHF
TGTGCCAGTAGTCCCCTCCAGGGATATAGCAATCAGCCCCAGCATTTT
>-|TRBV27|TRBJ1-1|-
CASKRGGMNTEAFF
TGTGCCAGCAAACGCGGGGGCATGAACACTGAAGCTTTCTTT
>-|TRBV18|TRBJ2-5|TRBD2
CASSPPRGETQYF
TGTGCCAGCTCACCACCGCGGGGGGAGACCCAGTACTTC
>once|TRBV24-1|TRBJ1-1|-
CATSDPREGGTEAFF
TGTGCCACCAGTGATCCTAGGGAAGGAGGGACTGAAGCTTTCTTT
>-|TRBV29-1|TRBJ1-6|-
CSVQKDNNSPLHF
TGCAGCGTTCAGAAGGACAATAATTCACCCCTCCACTTT
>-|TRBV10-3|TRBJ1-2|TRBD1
CAISESRGTGGYGYTF
TGTGCCATCAGTGAGTCGCGGGGGACAGGTGGCTATGGCTACACCTTC
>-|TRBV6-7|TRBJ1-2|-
CASSYPIWGRYGYTF
TGTGCCAGCAGTTACCCCATCTGGGGGAGGTATGGCTACACCTTC
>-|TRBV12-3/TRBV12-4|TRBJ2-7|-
CASSFTRDNEQYF
TGTGCCAGCAGTTTCACTAGGGATAACGAGCAGTACTTC
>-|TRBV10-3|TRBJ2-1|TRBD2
CAISESWTSGRTSPHEQFF
TGTGCCATCAGTGAGTCTTGGACTAGCGGGAGGACCTCCCCCCATGAGCAGTTCTTC
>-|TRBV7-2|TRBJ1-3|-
CASSLTGSGNTIYF
TGTGCCAGCAGCTTAACAGGCTCTGGAAACACCATATATTTT
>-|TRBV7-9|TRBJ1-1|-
CASSPGFYTEAFF
TGTGCCAGCAGCCCGGGATTCTACACTGAAGCTTTCTTT
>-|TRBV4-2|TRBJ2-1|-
CASSPGHGNEQFF
TGTGCCAGCAGCCCCGGACACGGGAATGAGCAGTTCTTC
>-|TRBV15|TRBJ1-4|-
CATSRDQGTNEKLFF
TGTGCCACCAGCAGAGATCAGGGGACTAATGAAAAACTGTTTTTT
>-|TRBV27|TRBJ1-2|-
CASSFSMIQGRDGYTF
TGTGCCAGCAGTTTTTCTATGATTCAGGGAAGAGATGGCTACACCTTC
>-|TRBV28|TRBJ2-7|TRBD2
CASSSPRLAGSGRVYEQYF
TGTGCCAGCAGCTCCCCCCGGCTTGCAGGTAGCGGGAGAGTGTACGAGCAGTACTTC
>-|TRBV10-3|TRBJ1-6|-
CAISESAGGPLHF
TGTGCCATCAGTGAGTCGGCGGGTGGACCCCTCCACTTT
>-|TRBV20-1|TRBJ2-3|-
CSAEQGRTQYF
TGCAGTGCCGAGCAGGGTCGGACGCAGTATTTT
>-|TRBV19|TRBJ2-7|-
CASSISGVPYEQYF
TGTGCCAGTAGTATATCCGGGGTACCTTACGAGCAGTACTTC
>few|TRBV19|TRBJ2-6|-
CASSGLSGANVLTF
TGTGCCAGTTCCGGGTTGTCTGGGGCCAACGTCCTGACTTTC
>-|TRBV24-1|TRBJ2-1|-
CATSDLSLSEQFF
TGTGCCACCAGTGATTTGTCCCTCAGTGAGCAGTTCTTC
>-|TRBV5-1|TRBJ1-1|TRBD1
CASSLHPGQGASNTEAFF
TGCGCCAGCAGCTTGCACCCCGGACAGGGGGCTTCGAACACTGAAGCTTTCTTT
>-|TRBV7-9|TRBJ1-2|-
CASSSSVGLGGTTF
TGTGCCAGCAGCTCCTCTGTGGGGCTGGGGGGTACCACCTTC